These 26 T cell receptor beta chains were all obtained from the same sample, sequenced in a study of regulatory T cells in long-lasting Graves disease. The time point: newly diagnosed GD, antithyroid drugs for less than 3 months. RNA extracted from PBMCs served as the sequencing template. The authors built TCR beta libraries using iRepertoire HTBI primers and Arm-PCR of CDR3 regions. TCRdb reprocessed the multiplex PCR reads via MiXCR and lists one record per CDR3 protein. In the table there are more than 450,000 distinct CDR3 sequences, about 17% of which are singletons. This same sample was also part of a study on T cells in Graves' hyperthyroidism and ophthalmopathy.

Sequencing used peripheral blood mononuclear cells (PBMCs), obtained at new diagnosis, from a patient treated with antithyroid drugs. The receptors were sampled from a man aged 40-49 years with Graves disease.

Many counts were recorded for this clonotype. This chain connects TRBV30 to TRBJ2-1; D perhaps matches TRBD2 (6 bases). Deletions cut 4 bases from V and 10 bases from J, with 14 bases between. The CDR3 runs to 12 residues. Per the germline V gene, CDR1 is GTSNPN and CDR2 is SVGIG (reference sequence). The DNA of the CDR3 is TGTGCCTGGACTAGACGCCGGGGGGAGCAGTTCTTC. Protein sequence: CAWTRRRGEQFF.

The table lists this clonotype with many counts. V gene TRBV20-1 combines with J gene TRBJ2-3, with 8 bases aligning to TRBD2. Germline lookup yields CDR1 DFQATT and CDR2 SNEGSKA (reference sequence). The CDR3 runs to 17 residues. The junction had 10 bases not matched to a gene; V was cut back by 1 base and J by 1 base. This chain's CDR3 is CSARGVQRGSGTDTQYF. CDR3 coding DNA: TGCAGTGCTAGAGGAGTCCAGCGGGGGTCCGGCACAGATACGCAGTATTTT.

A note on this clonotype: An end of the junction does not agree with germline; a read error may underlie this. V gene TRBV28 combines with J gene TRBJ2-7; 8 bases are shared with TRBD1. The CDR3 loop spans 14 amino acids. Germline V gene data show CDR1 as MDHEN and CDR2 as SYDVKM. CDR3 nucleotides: TGTGCCAGCAGTTCAGGGACAGGTACCTACGAGCAGTGCTTC. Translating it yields CASSSGTGTYEQCF. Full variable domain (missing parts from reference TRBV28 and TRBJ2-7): DVKVTQSSRYLVKRTGEKVFLECVQDMDHENMFWYRQDPGLGLRLIYFSYDVKMKEKGDIPEGYSVSREKKERFSLILESASTNQTSMYLCASSSGTGTYEQCFGPGTRLTVT.

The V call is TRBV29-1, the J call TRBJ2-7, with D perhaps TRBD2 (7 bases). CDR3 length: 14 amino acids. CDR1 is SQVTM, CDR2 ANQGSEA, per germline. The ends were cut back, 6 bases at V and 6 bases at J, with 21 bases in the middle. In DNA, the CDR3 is TGCAGCGTCGAGCATGGGGGGGCCGGGTTCGAGCAGTACTTC. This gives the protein CSVEHGGAGFEQYF.

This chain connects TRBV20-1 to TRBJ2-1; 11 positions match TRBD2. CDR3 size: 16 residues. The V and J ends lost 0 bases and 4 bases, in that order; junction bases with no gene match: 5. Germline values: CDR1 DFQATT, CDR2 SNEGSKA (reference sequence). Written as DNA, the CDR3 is TGCAGTGCTAGAGATCAGCTAGCGGGAGGTTACAATGAGCAGTTCTTC. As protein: CSARDQLAGGYNEQFF.

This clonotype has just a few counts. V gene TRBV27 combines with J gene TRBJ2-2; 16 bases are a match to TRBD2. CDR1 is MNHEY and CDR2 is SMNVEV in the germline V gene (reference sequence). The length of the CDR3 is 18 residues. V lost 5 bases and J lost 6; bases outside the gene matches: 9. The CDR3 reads CASSPTPGTSGRAGELFF. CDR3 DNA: TGTGCCAGCAGTCCAACCCCCGGGACTAGCGGGAGGGCCGGGGAGCTGTTTTTT.

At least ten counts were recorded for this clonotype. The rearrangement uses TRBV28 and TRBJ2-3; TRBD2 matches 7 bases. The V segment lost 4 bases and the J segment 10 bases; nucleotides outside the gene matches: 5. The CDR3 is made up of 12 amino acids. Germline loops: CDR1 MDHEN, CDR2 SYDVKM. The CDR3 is CASSSTREAQYF. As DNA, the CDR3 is TGTGCCAGCAGTTCTACACGGGAGGCGCAGTATTTT. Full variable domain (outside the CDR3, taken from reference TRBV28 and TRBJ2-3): DVKVTQSSRYLVKRTGEKVFLECVQDMDHENMFWYRQDPGLGLRLIYFSYDVKMKEKGDIPEGYSVSREKKERFSLILESASTNQTSMYLCASSSTREAQYFGPGTRLTVL.

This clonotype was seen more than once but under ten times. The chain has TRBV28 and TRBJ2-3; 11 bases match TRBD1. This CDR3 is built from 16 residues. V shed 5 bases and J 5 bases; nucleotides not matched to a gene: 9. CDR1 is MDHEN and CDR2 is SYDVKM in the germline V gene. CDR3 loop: CASSRPGQGVLDTQYF. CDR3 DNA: TGTGCCAGCAGTCGACCGGGACAGGGGGTTTTAGATACGCAGTATTTT.

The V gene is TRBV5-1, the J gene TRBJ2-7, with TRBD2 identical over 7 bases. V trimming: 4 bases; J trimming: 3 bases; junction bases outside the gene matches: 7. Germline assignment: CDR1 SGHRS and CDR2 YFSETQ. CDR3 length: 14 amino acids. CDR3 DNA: TGCGCCAGCAGCCACCTCGCTAGCGGCTACGAGCAGTACTTC. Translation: CASSHLASGYEQYF.

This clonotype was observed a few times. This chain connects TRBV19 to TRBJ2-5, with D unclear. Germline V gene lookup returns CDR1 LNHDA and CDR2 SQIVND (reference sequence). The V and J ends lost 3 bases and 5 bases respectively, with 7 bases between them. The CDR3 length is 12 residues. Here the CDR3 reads CASSMEGETQYF. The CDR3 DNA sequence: TGTGCCAGTAGTATGGAAGGCGAGACCCAGTACTTC.

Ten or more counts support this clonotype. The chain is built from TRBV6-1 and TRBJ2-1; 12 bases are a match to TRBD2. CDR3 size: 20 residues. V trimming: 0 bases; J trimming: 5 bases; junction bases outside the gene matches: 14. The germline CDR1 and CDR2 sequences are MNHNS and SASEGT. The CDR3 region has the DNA TGTGCCAGCAGTGAAGCGTTACGCTCTTCGGGACTAGCGGGTAACAATGAGCAGTTCTTC. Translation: CASSEALRSSGLAGNNEQFF.

CDR3 in DNA: TGTGCCAGCAGCTTACTGAATTCCCGGACTAGCGGGAGCACAGATACGCAGTATTTT. Its translation: CASSLLNSRTSGSTDTQYF. The chain employs TRBV7-3 and TRBJ2-3; 11 bases agree with TRBD2. Germline lookup yields CDR1 SGHTA and CDR2 FQGTGA. J gave up 0 bases and V 2 bases, and 10 bases lay outside the gene matches. This CDR3 comprises 19 residues.

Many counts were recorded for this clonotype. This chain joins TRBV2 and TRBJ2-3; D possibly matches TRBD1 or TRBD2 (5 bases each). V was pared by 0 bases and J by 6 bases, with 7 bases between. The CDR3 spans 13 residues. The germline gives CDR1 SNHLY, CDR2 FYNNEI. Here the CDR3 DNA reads TGTGCCAGCAGTGAAGCGGGACCGGATACGCAGTATTTT. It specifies CASSEAGPDTQYF. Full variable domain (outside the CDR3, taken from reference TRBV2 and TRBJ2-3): EPEVTQTPSHQVTQMGQEVILRCVPISNHLYFYWYRQILGQKVEFLVSFYNNEISEKSEIFDDQFSVERPDGSNFTLKIRSTKLEDSAMYFCASSEAGPDTQYFGPGTRLTVL.

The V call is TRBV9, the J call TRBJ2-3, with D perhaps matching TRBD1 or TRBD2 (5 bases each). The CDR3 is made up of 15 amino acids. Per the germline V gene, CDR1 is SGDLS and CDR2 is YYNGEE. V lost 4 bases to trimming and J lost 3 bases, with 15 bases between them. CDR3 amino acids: CASSPGPSPTDTQYF. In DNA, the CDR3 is TGTGCCAGCAGCCCGGGACCTTCACCGACAGATACGCAGTATTTT.

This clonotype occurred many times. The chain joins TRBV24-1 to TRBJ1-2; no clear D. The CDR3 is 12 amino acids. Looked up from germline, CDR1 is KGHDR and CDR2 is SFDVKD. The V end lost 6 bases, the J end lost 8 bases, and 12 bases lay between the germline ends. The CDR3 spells CATSRQDYGYTF. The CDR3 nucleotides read TGTGCCACCAGTCGCCAGGATTACGGCTACACCTTC.

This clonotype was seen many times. This chain's CDR3 is CASSTPWTAGGTEAFF. The CDR3 DNA reads TGTGCCAGCAGTACACCTTGGACAGCCGGTGGCACTGAAGCTTTCTTT. The rearrangement joins TRBV28 to TRBJ1-1; D is perhaps TRBD1 (6 bases). In germline, CDR1 is MDHEN, CDR2 SYDVKM. The CDR3 is made up of 16 amino acids. Deletions cut 5 bases from V and 4 bases from J, with 20 bases between.

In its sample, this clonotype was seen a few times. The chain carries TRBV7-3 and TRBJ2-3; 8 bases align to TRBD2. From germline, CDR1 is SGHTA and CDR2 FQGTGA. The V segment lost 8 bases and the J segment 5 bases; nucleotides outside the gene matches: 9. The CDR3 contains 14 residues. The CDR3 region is CASSIGGAQDTQYF. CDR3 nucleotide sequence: TGTGCCAGCTCCATCGGGGGGGCACAAGATACGCAGTATTTT.

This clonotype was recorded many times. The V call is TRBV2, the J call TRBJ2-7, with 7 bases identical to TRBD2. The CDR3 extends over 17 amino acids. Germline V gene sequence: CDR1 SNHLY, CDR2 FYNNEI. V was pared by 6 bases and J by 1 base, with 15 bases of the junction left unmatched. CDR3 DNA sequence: TGTGCCAGCAGCGACCCCTCTAGCGGAGAGGTGTCCTACGAGCAGTACTTC. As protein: CASSDPSSGEVSYEQYF.

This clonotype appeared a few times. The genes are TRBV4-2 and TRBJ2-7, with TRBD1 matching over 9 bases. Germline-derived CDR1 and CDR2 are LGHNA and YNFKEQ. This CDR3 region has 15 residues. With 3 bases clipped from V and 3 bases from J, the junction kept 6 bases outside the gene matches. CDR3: CASSQGQGIDYEQYF. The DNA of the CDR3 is TGTGCCAGCAGCCAGGGACAGGGTATCGACTACGAGCAGTACTTC.

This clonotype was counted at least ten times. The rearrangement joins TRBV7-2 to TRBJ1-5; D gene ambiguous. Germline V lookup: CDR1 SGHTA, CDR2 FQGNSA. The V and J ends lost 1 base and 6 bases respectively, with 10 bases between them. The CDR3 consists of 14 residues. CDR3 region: CASSLVTLGQPQHF. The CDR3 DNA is TGTGCCAGCAGCTTAGTCACGTTGGGTCAGCCCCAGCATTTT.

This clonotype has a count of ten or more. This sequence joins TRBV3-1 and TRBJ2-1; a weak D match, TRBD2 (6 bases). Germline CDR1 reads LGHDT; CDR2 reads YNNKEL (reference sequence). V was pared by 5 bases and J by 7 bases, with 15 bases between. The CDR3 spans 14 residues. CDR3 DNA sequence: TGTGCCAGCAGCGAGGGACTCGGGGGAAATGAGCAGTTCTTC. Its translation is CASSEGLGGNEQFF.

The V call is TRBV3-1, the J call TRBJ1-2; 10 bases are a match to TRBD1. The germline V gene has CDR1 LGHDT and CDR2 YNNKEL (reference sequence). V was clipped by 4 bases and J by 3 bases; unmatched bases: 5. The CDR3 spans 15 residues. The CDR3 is CASSRRQGAHYGYTF. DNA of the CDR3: TGTGCCAGCAGCCGAAGACAGGGGGCACACTATGGCTACACCTTC.

CDR3 sequence: CASSLGRGAGELFF. As DNA, the CDR3 is TGTGCCAGCAGCTTAGGGAGGGGGGCCGGGGAGCTGTTTTTT. The chain recombines TRBV7-8 with TRBJ2-2; D tentatively reads TRBD1 or TRBD2 (6 bases each). This CDR3 is built from 14 residues. V was cut by 1 base and J by 6 bases, with 9 bases left in between. Germline V gives CDR1 SGHVS, CDR2 FQNEAQ.

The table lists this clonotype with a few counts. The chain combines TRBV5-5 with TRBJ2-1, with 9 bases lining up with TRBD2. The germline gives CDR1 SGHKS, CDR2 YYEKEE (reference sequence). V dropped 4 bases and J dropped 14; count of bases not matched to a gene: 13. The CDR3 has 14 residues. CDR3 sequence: CASSVGSREGSEFF. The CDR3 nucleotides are TGTGCCAGCAGCGTGGGTTCGCGGGAGGGTTCGGAGTTCTTC.

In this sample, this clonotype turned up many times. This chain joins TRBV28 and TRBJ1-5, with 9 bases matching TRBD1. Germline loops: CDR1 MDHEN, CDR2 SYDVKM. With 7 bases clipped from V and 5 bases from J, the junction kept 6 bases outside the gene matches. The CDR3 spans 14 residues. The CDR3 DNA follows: TGTGCCAGCATCAGCAACAGGGGGCATCAGCCCCAGCATTTT. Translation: CASISNRGHQPQHF.

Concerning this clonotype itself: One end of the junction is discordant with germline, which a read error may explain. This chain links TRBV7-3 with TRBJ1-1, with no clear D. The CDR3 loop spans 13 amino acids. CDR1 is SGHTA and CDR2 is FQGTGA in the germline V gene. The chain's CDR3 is CASSLSRNTEASF. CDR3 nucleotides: TGTGCCAGCAGCCTCTCACGGAACACTGAAGCTTCCTTT.